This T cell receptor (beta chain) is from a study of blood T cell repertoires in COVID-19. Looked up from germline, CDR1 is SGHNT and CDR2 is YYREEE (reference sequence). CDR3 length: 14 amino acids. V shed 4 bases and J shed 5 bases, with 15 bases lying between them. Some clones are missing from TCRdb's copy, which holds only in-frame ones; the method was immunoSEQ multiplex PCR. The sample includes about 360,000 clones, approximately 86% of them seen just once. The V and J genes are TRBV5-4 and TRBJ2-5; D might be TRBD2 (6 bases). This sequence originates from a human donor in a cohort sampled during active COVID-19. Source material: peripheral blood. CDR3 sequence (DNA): TGTGCCAGCAGCCGGAGGGGCGTGGGGGAGACCCAGTACTTC. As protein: CASSRRGVGETQYF.